This TCR beta chain derives from a study of CD8+ T cells in alopecia areata. Overall study context: Oral tofacitinib, 5 to 10 mg twice daily, was given in an open-label trial. Study-wide points: Scalp specimens additionally yield sequences from normal skin's resident alphabeta T cells.

CDR1 is MNHEY, CDR2 SMNVEV, per germline (reference sequence). With V trimmed by 5 bases and J by 5 bases, 14 bases remained unmatched. The CDR3 has 17 residues. Patients with alopecia areata provided lesional scalp punch biopsies as well as peripheral blood. Isolation of CD4+ and CD8+ T cells from PBMCs was achieved by sorting. This clone turned up a few times. Its matching antigen is unknown. It was cDNA, reverse transcribed from extracted RNA, that served as the sequencing template. The assay was immunoSEQ multiplex PCR, and TCRdb's table has in-frame clones only and misses some. The sample includes tens of thousands of clones, around half of them seen just once.

The sample in question was CD8+ T cells sorted from blood, obtained at week 0. This chain connects TRBV27 to TRBJ2-3; TRBD1 matches 9 bases. The sequence was obtained from a human donor with alopecia areata. The CDR3 DNA reads as TGTGCCAGCAGTCGTCCCGGGACAGGGAGACAGGGAGATACGCAGTATTTT. Its protein product is CASSRPGTGRQGDTQYF.